Each of the 27 T cell receptor beta chains below was sequenced from the same sample in a study of T-cell memory formation after mild COVID-19. One entry per CDR3 protein, called by TCRdb with MiXCR from the 5' RACE reads. This table has some 440,000 distinct CDR3 sequences, around 27% appearing once. Sequencing input: PBMCs or a T cell subset sorted from them (not recorded which). These receptor sequences come from an adult woman who had mild COVID-19 (a few samples of this study predate the infection). Cell type and time point are not known.

J is TRBJ1-5 and V is TRBV2; 8 bases agree with TRBD1. Germline V gene data show CDR1 as SNHLY and CDR2 as FYNNEI. The V and J ends lost 6 bases and 2 bases, in that order; junction bases with no gene match: 12. The CDR3 totals 17 residues. CDR3 nucleotide sequence: TGTGCCAGCAGCGCTATCCGCGGACAGGGTGGCAATCAGCCCCAGCATTTT. Translating gives CASSAIRGQGGNQPQHF. The whole variable domain, remainder taken from reference TRBV2 and TRBJ1-5, is EPEVTQTPSHQVTQMGQEVILRCVPISNHLYFYWYRQILGQKVEFLVSFYNNEISEKSEIFDDQFSVERPDGSNFTLKIRSTKLEDSAMYFCASSAIRGQGGNQPQHFGDGTRLSIL.

The chain has TRBV7-2 and TRBJ2-5; possible D gene TRBD1, 7 bases. Germline V gene data show CDR1 as SGHTA and CDR2 as FQGNSA. Trimming removed 7 bases from V and 1 base from J, with 13 bases in between. This CDR3 is built from 14 residues. CDR3 in amino acids: CASTAGGSQETQYF. DNA for the CDR3: TGTGCCAGCACCGCAGGGGGGAGCCAAGAGACCCAGTACTTC.

The chain combines TRBV7-2 with TRBJ2-1; 16 bases map to TRBD2. CDR1 is SGHTA, CDR2 FQGNSA, per germline. The ends lost 5 bases at V and 6 bases at J; junction bases unmatched: 19. This CDR3 has 21 amino acids. The CDR3: CASSIRAGTSGRAGRSNEQFF. In DNA, the CDR3 is TGTGCCAGCAGCATTCGGGCCGGGACTAGCGGGAGGGCGGGAAGGTCCAATGAGCAGTTCTTC.

This clonotype was detected once. The chain couples TRBV5-1 to TRBJ2-7; no definite D call. V was trimmed by 4 bases and J by 2 bases, leaving 10 bases between them. Germline lookup yields CDR1 SGHRS and CDR2 YFSETQ. The CDR3 runs 13 residues. The CDR3 is CASSPISAYEQYF. Written as DNA, the CDR3 is TGCGCCAGCAGCCCCATCTCGGCCTACGAGCAGTACTTC.

This clonotype was counted between two and nine times. The DNA for the CDR3 is TGTGCCACCAGTGAACCGGACAGGGTCAATGAGCAGTTCTTC. It is translated as CATSEPDRVNEQFF. V gene TRBV24-1 combines with J gene TRBJ2-1; 8 bases match TRBD1. The CDR3 has 14 residues. Unmatched junction bases numbered 4, after V lost 4 bases and J lost 6 bases. CDR1 KGHDR and CDR2 SFDVKD come from the germline V gene.

The V call is TRBV10-2, the J call TRBJ2-7; D might be TRBD1 or TRBD2, each matching 5 bases. The CDR3 totals 17 residues. Per the germline V gene, CDR1 is WSHSY and CDR2 is SAAADI. The V end lost 2 bases, the J end lost 1 base, and 18 bases lay between the germline ends. CDR3: CASSEIGAGMGSYEQYF. The CDR3 DNA reads TGCGCCAGCAGTGAGATTGGGGCGGGCATGGGGTCCTACGAGCAGTACTTC.

This clonotype has a handful of counts. The chain combines TRBV7-8 with TRBJ2-7; weak D call: TRBD2 (6 bases). The CDR3 consists of 15 residues. V lost 5 bases and J lost 0, with 14 bases in between. The germline gives CDR1 SGHVS, CDR2 FQNEAQ. CDR3 in amino acids: CASSQTSPRSYEQYF. Here the CDR3 DNA reads TGTGCCAGCAGCCAGACTAGTCCCCGCTCCTACGAGCAGTACTTC.

As concerns this clonotype: At one end the junction does not follow the germline gene, possibly because of a read error. The J gene is TRBJ1-6, the V gene TRBV6-5, with a possible D match to TRBD1 (5 bases). There are 15 residues in the CDR3. In germline, CDR1 is MNHEY, CDR2 SVGAGI. In DNA form, the CDR3 reads TGTGCCAGCAGCTACTCTGGGGGAGGCGGGTCACCCCTCCACTTT. This sequence encodes CASSYSGGGGSPLHF.

This clonotype was found many times. J is TRBJ2-3 and V is TRBV4-3; no clear D. This CDR3 is 13 amino acids long. Between the trimmed V and J ends, which lost 3 bases and 4 bases, there was a span of 8 bases. Per the germline V gene, CDR1 is LGHNA and CDR2 is YSLEER. In nucleotides, the CDR3 is TGCGCCAGCAGCCACCCTAAGGCAGATACGCAGTATTTT. This translates into CASSHPKADTQYF.

This clonotype was picked up a small number of times. This chain joins TRBV4-1 and TRBJ2-1; 8 bases match TRBD2. The ends lost 5 bases at V and 10 bases at J; junction bases unmatched: 7. Germline V CDR1 and CDR2: MGHRA, YSYEKL. The CDR3 spans 13 residues. The CDR3 here is CASSWGREEEQFF. The CDR3 bases are TGCGCCAGCAGCTGGGGGCGGGAGGAGGAGCAGTTCTTC.

The J gene is TRBJ2-1, the V gene TRBV10-3; 7 bases match TRBD2. The CDR3 consists of 16 residues. Trimming took 0 bases from V and 2 from J; bases not matched to a gene: 4. Germline V gene sequence: CDR1 ENHRY, CDR2 SYGVKD. The CDR3 loop is CAISESWGGAYNEQFF. The CDR3 DNA is TGTGCCATCAGTGAGTCGTGGGGGGGAGCCTACAATGAGCAGTTCTTC.

The rearrangement links TRBV6-1 to TRBJ2-3, with TRBD1 matching 8 bases. Per the germline V gene, CDR1 is MNHNS and CDR2 is SASEGT. This CDR3 is 15 amino acids long. Germline trimming cut 3 bases from V and 0 bases from J; bases unmatched to any gene: 2. This chain's CDR3 is CASSEHRGSTDTQYF. CDR3 nucleotide sequence: TGTGCCAGCAGTGAGCACAGGGGGAGCACAGATACGCAGTATTTT.

This clonotype was counted between two and nine times. The chain combines TRBV7-8 with TRBJ2-7; D remains ambiguous. The CDR3 has 16 amino acids. V shed 5 bases and J shed 0 bases, with 17 bases lying between them. The germline gives CDR1 SGHVS, CDR2 FQNEAQ. The CDR3 nucleotides read TGTGCCAGCAGCCAAACAGAAACCTTAAGCTCCTACGAGCAGTACTTC. This encodes CASSQTETLSSYEQYF.

The V and J genes are TRBV20-1 and TRBJ2-5; 9 nucleotides line up with TRBD1. This CDR3 region has 13 residues. Germline lookup yields CDR1 DFQATT and CDR2 SNEGSKA (reference sequence). The CDR3 sequence: CSQGDRALETQYF. DNA for the CDR3: TGCAGCCAGGGGGACAGGGCATTAGAGACCCAGTACTTC.

The rearrangement joins TRBV12-3 or TRBV12-4 to TRBJ2-5, with 14 positions matching TRBD2. Trimming took 4 bases from V and 5 from J; bases not matched to a gene: 15. The CDR3 is made up of 19 amino acids. The CDR3 DNA follows: TGTGCCAGCAGTTATGGGACTAGCGGGAGATTGGCGCTAGGGGAGACCCAGTACTTC. Its protein is CASSYGTSGRLALGETQYF.

V gene TRBV29-1 combines with J gene TRBJ2-5; weak D call: TRBD1 (7 bases). The CDR3 loop spans 15 amino acids. CDR1 and CDR2 (germline): SQVTM, ANQGSEA. Between the trimmed V and J ends, which lost 1 base and 4 bases, there was a span of 16 bases. The CDR3 loop reads CSVEGSGGGGETQYF. CDR3 nucleotide sequence: TGCAGCGTTGAAGGCTCAGGAGGGGGCGGAGAGACCCAGTACTTC.

This clonotype was detected only a few times. The V call is TRBV6-6, the J call TRBJ2-2, with 10 bases lining up with TRBD2. The CDR3 extends over 16 amino acids. V was pared by 7 bases and J by 5 bases, with 10 bases of the junction left unmatched. CDR1 MNHNY and CDR2 SVGAGI come from the germline V gene (reference sequence). CDR3: CASTPPSGSRTGELFF. The CDR3 DNA reads as TGTGCCAGCACCCCCCCTAGCGGGAGCCGAACCGGGGAGCTGTTTTTT.

This clonotype was seen a handful of times. The CDR3 sequence is CSARAMDAAGESYEQYF. The CDR3 coding sequence is TGCAGTGCTAGAGCGATGGACGCAGCGGGGGAGTCCTACGAGCAGTACTTC. This chain links TRBV20-1 with TRBJ2-7; 8 positions match TRBD2. The germline V gene encodes CDR1 DFQATT and CDR2 SNEGSKA (reference sequence). This CDR3 is built from 17 residues. Trimming cost V 1 base and J 1 base; bases outside gene matches: 12.

The table lists this clonotype with a few counts. The chain links TRBV9 to TRBJ2-5; 7 nucleotides line up with TRBD1. The V gene end was trimmed by 0 bases and the J gene end by 2 bases; junction bases not matched to a gene: 1. From germline, CDR1 is SGDLS and CDR2 YYNGEE. This CDR3 is 14 amino acids long. CDR3: CASSVGGQQETQYF. In nucleotides, the CDR3 is TGTGCCAGCAGCGTAGGGGGACAGCAAGAGACCCAGTACTTC.

This clonotype was observed a handful of times. The V gene is TRBV20-1, the J gene TRBJ2-4, with TRBD1 as a possible D gene (6 bases). The length of the CDR3 is 13 residues. The V and J ends lost 6 bases and 5 bases respectively, with 14 bases between them. Germline CDR1 and CDR2: DFQATT and SNEGSKA (reference sequence). The CDR3 DNA reads as TGCAGTGCGCCTCAGGGGCTGGAAAACATTCAGTACTTC. Translated: CSAPQGLENIQYF.

The chain is built from TRBV14 and TRBJ2-3; D might be TRBD1 (6 bases). The V and J ends lost 7 bases and 0 bases respectively, with 14 bases between them. The CDR3 covers 15 residues. Germline CDR1 SGHDN, CDR2 FVKESK. CDR3 in amino acids: CASIGQSSSTDTQYF. DNA for the CDR3: TGTGCCAGCATCGGACAGAGCAGTAGCACAGATACGCAGTATTTT.

A few counts support this clonotype. The CDR3 here is CASRSGRNTEAFF. The DNA for the CDR3 is TGTGCCAGCCGGTCAGGGCGGAACACTGAAGCTTTCTTT. J is TRBJ1-1 and V is TRBV25-1, with D perhaps TRBD1 (5 bases). V lost 8 bases and J 1 base, leaving 11 bases between the germline ends. The CDR3 loop spans 13 amino acids. Per germline, CDR1 MGHDK and CDR2 SYGVNS.

As concerns this clonotype: Mismatch with germline at one junction end may stem from a read error. V and J are TRBV7-8 and TRBJ2-7, with D perhaps given as TRBD1 or TRBD2 (5 bases each). The CDR3 has 15 amino acids. Per the germline V gene, CDR1 is SGHVS and CDR2 is FQNEAQ. The CDR3 nucleotides read TGTGCAAGCAGTCCCGAGTTGGGGGTTGCCTACGAGCAGTACTTC. Its protein is CASSPELGVAYEQYF. The variable domain in full, completed from reference TRBV7-8 and TRBJ2-7, reads GAGVSQSPRYKVAKRGQDVALRCDPISGHVSLFWYQQALGQGPEFLTYFQNEAQLDKSGLPSDRFFAERPEGSVSTLKIQRTQQEDSAVYLCASSPELGVAYEQYFGPGTRLTVT.

The rearrangement uses TRBV29-1 and TRBJ2-3, with 12 bases fitting TRBD1. V shed 7 bases and J 7 bases; nucleotides not matched to a gene: 9. The CDR3 consists of 14 residues. CDR1 is SQVTM, CDR2 ANQGSEA, per germline. The CDR3 sequence: CSDLVRDRGHTQYF. Written as DNA, the CDR3 is TGCAGCGACCTAGTCCGGGACAGGGGGCATACGCAGTATTTT.

The sample holds a few counts of this clonotype. This sequence joins TRBV24-1 and TRBJ2-1; TRBD2 matches 8 bases. V shed 4 bases and J 0 bases; nucleotides not matched to a gene: 4. Germline lookup yields CDR1 KGHDR and CDR2 SFDVKD. The CDR3 is 16 residues long. CDR3 in amino acids: CATSETGTSSYNEQFF. The DNA for the CDR3 is TGTGCCACCAGTGAGACCGGGACTAGCTCCTACAATGAGCAGTTCTTC.

This clonotype has a count of ten or more. At one of its ends the junction is not consistent with the germline gene, which may arise from a read error. V and J are TRBV12-3 or TRBV12-4 and TRBJ2-2; D is ambiguous. The CDR3 runs to 12 residues. CDR3 sequence: CASSLGSGELFF. The DNA of the CDR3 is TGTGCCAGCAGCTTAGGGTCCGGGGAGCTGTTTTTT.

This chain links TRBV11-1 with TRBJ2-7; the D gene is possibly TRBD1 (6 bases). The CDR3 extends over 15 amino acids. The germline V gene encodes CDR1 SGHAT and CDR2 FQDESV (reference sequence). Between the trimmed V and J ends, which lost 3 bases and 9 bases, there was a span of 21 bases. CDR3 sequence: CASSFGGTTLRGQYF. The CDR3 nucleotides are TGTGCCAGCAGCTTTGGTGGGACAACCCTACGAGGGCAGTACTTC.